These 5 T cell receptor beta chains were sequenced from one sample in a study of neoadjuvant nivolumab and ipilimumab in lung cancer. The assay was immunoSEQ multiplex PCR, and TCRdb's table has in-frame clones only and misses some. The repertoire consists of under 250 clones, with 80% to 90% occurring once and the leading ten covering less than 6.5%. Sequenced here: tumor tissue, sampled after neoadjuvant nivolumab, alone or with ipilimumab, at or shortly before surgery. The receptors here all came from an adult with non-small cell lung cancer.

Details on this clone: The junction does not match germline at one end; this may be a read error. V usage is TRBV4-1 and J usage is TRBJ2-4; 11 positions match TRBD1. Germline values: CDR1 MGHRA, CDR2 YSYEKL. The CDR3 sequence is 12 residues long. The CDR3 DNA sequence: TGCGCCAGCAGCCCCGGGACAGGGGGATTTCGATTC. Its protein is CASSPGTGGFRF.

The chain has TRBV30 and TRBJ1-5; 8 bases are shared with TRBD1. The CDR3 totals 16 residues. CDR1 and CDR2 from the germline V gene are GTSNPN and SVGIG (reference sequence). V lost 0 bases, J lost 0 bases, and 4 bases stayed unmatched. CDR3 loop: CAWSVGTGYSNQPQHF. The CDR3, as DNA: TGTGCCTGGAGTGTAGGGACAGGCTATAGCAATCAGCCCCAGCATTTT.

The V and J genes are TRBV30 and TRBJ2-7; 8 positions agree with TRBD1. The CDR3 is 13 amino acids. Looked up from germline, CDR1 is GTSNPN and CDR2 is SVGIG (reference sequence). J was trimmed by 0 bases and V by 5 bases; bases with no gene match: 3. CDR3 sequence reads: CAWSGQDSYEQYF. The CDR3 DNA is TGTGCCTGGTCGGGACAGGACTCCTACGAGCAGTACTTC.

This sequence joins TRBV2 and TRBJ2-7; TRBD2 aligns across 9 bases. The CDR3 extends over 14 amino acids. The V gene's germline CDR1 is SNHLY and CDR2 FYNNEI. After removal of 6 bases from V and 4 bases from J, the junction contained 7 bases not matched to a gene. CDR3: CASRTGLAQYEQYF. The CDR3 bases are TGTGCCAGCAGGACGGGACTAGCTCAATACGAGCAGTACTTC.

The chain couples TRBV6-5 to TRBJ2-7; 7 bases are shared with TRBD2. V lost 6 bases and J lost 2; bases outside the gene matches: 7. The germline V gene encodes CDR1 MNHEY and CDR2 SVGAGI. This CDR3 comprises 14 residues. This CDR3 is CASRQRGSPYEQYF. The CDR3 region has the DNA TGTGCCAGCAGGCAGCGCGGGAGCCCCTACGAGCAGTACTTC.